This TCR beta chain emerged from a study of Ad26.COV2.S vaccination and SARS-CoV-2 variants. Treatment defined: over 15 received Ad26.COV2.S at low or high dose, single or two shots; 5 received placebo; per-sample allocation not given. Sampling happened 63 days after the first vaccine or placebo injection. A single count supports this clone. Its target is not known. The germline V and J ends were trimmed by 2 bases and 8 bases, with 9 bases remaining between them. The CDR3 is made up of 13 amino acids. CDR1 SGHVS and CDR2 FQNEAQ come from the germline V gene. Generated by immunoSEQ multiplex PCR, the TCRdb table keeps only in-frame clones and is missing some. In the table there are about 280,000 clones, about 87% of which are singletons. Overall study results and limits: Responses of T cells in total may have been underestimated by the TCR breadth and depth analyses.

The sequence came from a person aged 18-65 years who received the Ad26.COV2.S COVID-19 vaccine or a placebo. The chain uses TRBV7-8 and TRBJ2-2, with a weak D call TRBD2 (5 bases). Sequenced here: peripheral blood, sampled in a trial of Ad26.COV2.S vaccine versus placebo. The CDR3 DNA sequence: TGTGCCAGCAGCTTACGGGGTTGGGGGGAGCTGTTTTTT. This gives the protein CASSLRGWGELFF. Full variable domain (outside the CDR3, taken from reference TRBV7-8 and TRBJ2-2): GAGVSQSPRYKVAKRGQDVALRCDPISGHVSLFWYQQALGQGPEFLTYFQNEAQLDKSGLPSDRFFAERPEGSVSTLKIQRTQQEDSAVYLCASSLRGWGELFFGEGSRLTVL.